The 17 T cell receptor beta chains below come from one sample, sequenced in a study of T-cell reconstitution after alpha-beta-depleted transplantation in children. Preparing the TCRbeta library involved the use of unique molecular identifiers. TCRdb recomputed calls from the PCR reads with MiXCR, one row per CDR3 protein. The sample comprises about 500,000 distinct CDR3 sequences, less than 35% of which are singletons, and 2.4% rests with the top ten. This sample comprised PBMCs from the stem cell graft donor, obtained from the stem cell graft. The receptor source for this set is a human donor who donated a stem cell graft to a child with aplastic anemia.

This clonotype has just one count. In nucleotides, the CDR3 is TGCAGCGTTGCCCAGGGAGACTCACCCTACTACGAGCAGTACGTC. Its protein product is CSVAQGDSPYYEQYV. This chain links TRBV29-1 with TRBJ2-7, with D possibly called TRBD1 or TRBD2 (5 bases each). CDR1 SQVTM and CDR2 ANQGSEA come from the germline V gene. V was trimmed by 4 bases and J by 3 bases, leaving 19 bases between them. This CDR3 is built from 15 residues.

This chain uses TRBV4-2 with TRBJ1-6, with D possibly being TRBD1 (5 bases). V lost 0 bases and J 7 bases, leaving 13 bases between the germline ends. Germline V gene sequence: CDR1 LGHNA, CDR2 YNFKEQ. The CDR3 is made up of 16 amino acids. This chain's CDR3 is CASSQEQDAENSPLHF. The DNA for the CDR3 is TGTGCCAGCAGCCAAGAACAGGACGCGGAAAATTCACCCCTCCACTTT.

The chain employs TRBV4-3 and TRBJ1-1; 7 bases are shared with TRBD1. CDR3 length: 14 residues. Trimming took 3 bases from V and 3 from J; bases not matched to a gene: 4. The V gene's germline CDR1 is LGHNA and CDR2 YSLEER. CDR3 loop: CASSQLDRDTEAFF. The CDR3 coding sequence is TGCGCCAGCAGCCAGTTAGACAGGGACACTGAAGCTTTCTTT.

Concerning this clonotype itself: At one boundary the junction diverges from the germline segment, which might be a read error. The chain has TRBV19 and TRBJ1-1; D perhaps matches TRBD1 (6 bases). CDR3 size: 14 residues. Germline-derived CDR1 and CDR2 are LNHDA and SQIVND (reference sequence). The CDR3: CPSTLGHPGTEAFF. For the CDR3, the DNA is TGTCCCAGTACCCTGGGACATCCAGGCACTGAAGCTTTCTTT.

This chain connects TRBV5-4 to TRBJ2-1; TRBD2 agrees at 10 bases. With 0 bases clipped from V and 8 bases from J, the junction kept 5 bases outside the gene matches. This CDR3 region has 15 residues. CDR1 and CDR2 from the germline V gene are SGHNT and YYREEE (reference sequence). The CDR3 sequence is CASSLDLAGDDEQFF. The CDR3 nucleotides read TGTGCCAGCAGCTTGGACCTAGCGGGAGACGATGAGCAGTTCTTC.

The chain has TRBV12-3 or TRBV12-4 and TRBJ2-1, with 13 positions matching TRBD2. V dropped 8 bases and J dropped 0; count of bases not matched to a gene: 13. This CDR3 comprises 19 residues. CDR3 region: CASPFRQGTSGNSYNEQFF. DNA for the CDR3: TGTGCCAGCCCCTTCAGACAGGGGACTAGCGGGAACTCCTACAATGAGCAGTTCTTC.

This clonotype has a handful of counts. CDR3 in amino acids: CASSPKDRSPDTQYF. CDR3 DNA: TGTGCCAGCTCACCCAAGGACAGGAGTCCAGATACGCAGTATTTT. V is TRBV18 and J is TRBJ2-3, with 7 bases fitting TRBD1. V shed 3 bases, J shed 4 bases, and the junction held 7 bases outside the gene matches. The length of the CDR3 is 15 residues. The germline gives CDR1 KGHSH, CDR2 LQKENI.

This rearrangement joins TRBV13 to TRBJ2-5; D is unresolved. Trimming stripped 7 bases from V and 5 bases from J, with 14 bases between. The CDR3 contains 13 residues. Germline V lookup: CDR1 PRHDT, CDR2 FYEKMQ (reference sequence). The CDR3 DNA reads TGTGCCAGCACCATTAACGGGCGGGAGACCCAGTACTTC. It encodes CASTINGRETQYF.

This clonotype was found a few times. CDR3 region: CASSSGRDEKLFF. The DNA for the CDR3 is TGTGCCAGCAGCTCCGGACGCGATGAAAAACTGTTTTTT. V and J are TRBV11-3 and TRBJ1-4; no clear D gene. With 4 bases removed from V and 6 bases from J, the gap between germline ends came to 9 bases. Looked up from germline, CDR1 is SGHNT and CDR2 is YENEEA. This CDR3 contains 13 residues. Combining the CDR3 with reference TRBV11-3 and TRBJ1-4 gives the whole variable domain EAGVVQSPRYKIIEKKQPVAFWCNPISGHNTLYWYLQNLGQGPELLIRYENEEAVDDSQLPKDRFSAERLKGVDSTLKIQPAELGDSAVYLCASSSGRDEKLFFGSGTQLSVL.

This chain connects TRBV29-1 to TRBJ2-3; D is perhaps TRBD1 (6 bases). Per the germline V gene, CDR1 is SQVTM and CDR2 is ANQGSEA. This CDR3 region has 14 residues. V was trimmed by 5 bases and J by 0 bases, leaving 12 bases between them. In DNA form, the CDR3 reads TGCAGCGTTTATGACAGGTCTAGCACAGATACGCAGTATTTT. This translates into CSVYDRSSTDTQYF.

This clonotype was seen a handful of times. J is TRBJ2-5 and V is TRBV15; TRBD1 matches at 7 bases. This CDR3 comprises 14 residues. The ends lost 5 bases at V and 2 bases at J; junction bases unmatched: 5. CDR1 is LNHNV and CDR2 is YYDKDF in the germline V gene (reference sequence). The CDR3 spells CATSGTDWQETQYF. CDR3 coding DNA: TGTGCCACCAGCGGGACAGACTGGCAAGAGACCCAGTACTTC.

In DNA, the CDR3 is TGTGCCAGCTCAATCTCGACAGGGGATGAAGCTTTCTTT. Encoded protein: CASSISTGDEAFF. The V gene is TRBV18, the J gene TRBJ1-1; TRBD1 matches at 8 bases. V shed 5 bases, J shed 7 bases, and the junction held 6 bases outside the gene matches. The germline CDR1 and CDR2 sequences are KGHSH and LQKENI. This CDR3 comprises 13 residues.

As DNA, the CDR3 is TGCGCCAGCAGCGCTATTGGTCCTACGATGAACACTGAAGCTTTCTTT. As protein: CASSAIGPTMNTEAFF. The chain carries TRBV5-1 and TRBJ1-1; D gene unclear. The V and J ends lost 4 bases and 0 bases respectively, with 16 bases between them. The CDR3 covers 16 residues. Germline V lookup: CDR1 SGHRS, CDR2 YFSETQ.

The CDR3, as DNA: TGTGCCAGCACCGGGCCACAGGGACGGGTTGAAAAACTGTTTTTT. Translating it yields CASTGPQGRVEKLFF. The gene calls are TRBV6-1 and TRBJ1-4; perhaps TRBD1 as D (6 bases). V was pared by 7 bases and J by 7 bases, with 19 bases between. The CDR3 spans 15 residues. The germline gives CDR1 MNHNS, CDR2 SASEGT.

The chain links TRBV6-1 to TRBJ2-7; D might be TRBD2 (6 bases). The CDR3 covers 15 residues. The ends were cut back, 6 bases at V and 0 bases at J, with 15 bases in the middle. Germline CDR1 MNHNS, CDR2 SASEGT. The CDR3 nucleotides are TGTGCCAGCAGAGATCGTAGCGGCCTCTCCTACGAGCAGTACTTC. Its protein is CASRDRSGLSYEQYF.

The chain has TRBV11-2 and TRBJ1-1; 9 bases are a match to TRBD1. CDR1 SGHAT and CDR2 FQNNGV come from the germline V gene. The CDR3 sequence is 17 residues long. V shed 3 bases, J shed 5 bases, and the junction held 13 bases outside the gene matches. The CDR3 region has the DNA TGTGCCAGCAGCTTGGGTCGGATACAGGGGGCGCGGACTGAAGCTTTCTTT. Its protein product is CASSLGRIQGARTEAFF.

This clonotype was seen many times. The rearrangement joins TRBV20-1 to TRBJ2-7; TRBD1 agrees at 8 bases. Germline CDR1 reads DFQATT; CDR2 reads SNEGSKA (reference sequence). V shed 0 bases, J shed 5 bases, and the junction held 6 bases outside the gene matches. CDR3 size: 14 residues. The CDR3 nucleotides are TGCAGTGCTAGAGACGACCGGACAGGGAACGAGCAGTACGTC. Its protein is CSARDDRTGNEQYV.